This passage covers 18 T cell receptor beta chains from one sample sequenced in a study of cytomegalovirus exposure and HLA in healthy donors. The PCR made use of 60 Vbeta and 13 Jbeta primers. The assay was immunoSEQ multiplex PCR, and TCRdb's table has in-frame clones only and misses some. The profile shows some 90,000 clones, 80% of them singletons. Sequenced: PBMCs. Receptors originate from a woman aged 45-65 years in good health and CMV-seropositive.

J is TRBJ1-1 and V is TRBV18, with a tentative D call TRBD1 (6 bases). Germline V CDR1 and CDR2: KGHSH, LQKENI. V dropped 2 bases and J dropped 0 bases, with 16 bases sitting between them. The CDR3 is 17 amino acids. CDR3 amino acids: CASSPFEGVEMNTEAFF. The CDR3 nucleotides read TGTGCCAGCTCACCATTTGAGGGGGTGGAGATGAACACTGAAGCTTTCTTT.

V is TRBV5-1 and J is TRBJ1-2; D unclear. The CDR3 is made up of 14 amino acids. The V end lost 0 bases, the J end lost 9 bases, and 15 bases lay between the germline ends. CDR1 is SGHRS, CDR2 YFSETQ, per germline. CDR3 protein: CASSLAGPRGSYTF. The DNA of the CDR3 is TGCGCCAGCAGCTTGGCCGGGCCCCGGGGTAGCTACACCTTC.

The chain has TRBV5-6 and TRBJ1-2, with TRBD1 matching 10 bases. Germline lookup yields CDR1 SGHDT and CDR2 YYEEEE. CDR3 length: 14 residues. V shed 0 bases and J 7 bases; nucleotides not matched to a gene: 3. The CDR3 nucleotides are TGTGCCAGCAGCTTGGGACAGGGGGCGAGTGGCTACACCTTC. Translation gives CASSLGQGASGYTF.

The chain is built from TRBV7-8 and TRBJ2-5; 12 bases agree with TRBD2. The CDR3 contains 18 residues. Germline V gene sequence: CDR1 SGHVS, CDR2 FQNEAQ. V was clipped by 4 bases and J by 5 bases; unmatched bases: 14. CDR3 protein: CASSSAGASGRARETQYF. The CDR3 DNA reads TGTGCCAGCAGCTCGGCGGGGGCTAGCGGGAGGGCCCGTGAGACCCAGTACTTC.

The V and J genes are TRBV12-5 and TRBJ2-3; 8 bases are shared with TRBD2. The J segment lost 8 bases and the V segment lost 6 bases, leaving 16 bases of the junction unmatched. Germline V gene data show CDR1 as LGHNT and CDR2 as FRNRAP. CDR3 size: 16 residues. The CDR3 here is CASGPLRAGGQGTQYF. The DNA of the CDR3 is TGTGCTAGTGGGCCTCTGAGGGCGGGGGGCCAAGGTACGCAGTATTTT.

The chain joins TRBV2 to TRBJ2-2; D might be TRBD1 (6 bases). CDR1 is SNHLY and CDR2 is FYNNEI in the germline V gene. Trimming took 6 bases from V and 1 from J, leaving 9 bases between them. The CDR3 totals 14 residues. The CDR3 DNA follows: TGTGCCAGCAGGGCGGACAGGAACACCGGGGAGCTGTTTTTT. Protein: CASRADRNTGELFF. The whole variable domain, filled in from reference TRBV2 and TRBJ2-2, reads EPEVTQTPSHQVTQMGQEVILRCVPISNHLYFYWYRQILGQKVEFLVSFYNNEISEKSEIFDDQFSVERPDGSNFTLKIRSTKLEDSAMYFCASRADRNTGELFFGEGSRLTVL.

The sample holds a few counts of this clone. The gene calls are TRBV5-1 and TRBJ1-4, with D maybe TRBD1 (5 bases). This CDR3 has 14 residues. The V end lost 4 bases, the J end lost 1 base, and 8 bases lay between the germline ends. CDR1 and CDR2 (germline): SGHRS, YFSETQ. The CDR3 region has the DNA TGCGCCAGCAGCACCGGACAAACTAATGAAAAACTGTTTTTT. This translates into CASSTGQTNEKLFF.

The V and J genes are TRBV29-1 and TRBJ2-1; 9 positions agree with TRBD2. Trimming removed 6 bases from V and 5 bases from J; junction bases left unmatched: 2. The CDR3 is 12 amino acids. The germline gives CDR1 SQVTM, CDR2 ANQGSEA. CDR3 loop: CSVASGNNEQFF. In DNA form, the CDR3 reads TGCAGCGTCGCTAGCGGGAACAATGAGCAGTTCTTC.

The J gene is TRBJ2-7, the V gene TRBV7-4; 7 bases fit TRBD1. J lost 4 bases, V lost 1 base, and 13 bases had no gene match. Germline-derived CDR1 and CDR2 are SGHVT and SQSDAQ. This CDR3 has 17 residues. The CDR3: CASSLVWVNRGFYEQYF. CDR3 sequence (DNA): TGTGCCAGCAGCTTAGTTTGGGTAAACAGGGGCTTTTACGAGCAGTACTTC.

V usage is TRBV7-8 and J usage is TRBJ2-4, with a weak D call TRBD1 (6 bases). The CDR3 runs 14 residues. V was cut by 5 bases and J by 4 bases, with 12 bases left in between. Germline values: CDR1 SGHVS, CDR2 FQNEAQ. CDR3 loop: CASSVQGFKNIQYF. CDR3 bases: TGTGCCAGCAGCGTACAGGGATTTAAAAACATTCAGTACTTC.

The chain carries TRBV30 and TRBJ1-3, with a tentative D call TRBD1 (5 bases). The CDR3 covers 13 residues. CDR1 is GTSNPN and CDR2 is SVGIG in the germline V gene (reference sequence). Deletions cut 1 base from V and 2 bases from J, with 6 bases between. CDR3 protein: CAWSGGPGNTIYF. Written as DNA, the CDR3 is TGTGCCTGGAGTGGGGGCCCTGGAAACACCATATATTTT.

The chain links TRBV5-1 to TRBJ2-3; no clear D. This CDR3 is 15 amino acids long. Trimming shortened V by 0 bases and J by 0 bases, and 8 bases separated the two germline ends. Germline loops: CDR1 SGHRS, CDR2 YFSETQ. In DNA, the CDR3 is TGCGCCAGCAGCTTGGCGCCAGAAAGCACAGATACGCAGTATTTT. The encoded protein is CASSLAPESTDTQYF.

The chain links TRBV2 to TRBJ1-5; D might be TRBD1 (6 bases). The germline V gene encodes CDR1 SNHLY and CDR2 FYNNEI. Trimming stripped 6 bases from V and 0 bases from J, with 12 bases between. This CDR3 region has 15 residues. For the CDR3, the DNA is TGTGCCAGCAGCCGGGACACCCTTAGCAATCAGCCCCAGCATTTT. This encodes CASSRDTLSNQPQHF.

This clone was recorded a few times. The CDR3 coding sequence is TGTGCTAGTGGTTTGAGGCAGGGGGTAAACTATGGCTACACCTTC. It specifies CASGLRQGVNYGYTF. The V and J genes are TRBV12-5 and TRBJ1-2; 7 bases align to TRBD1. The CDR3 is 15 residues long. Trimming removed 2 bases from V and 2 bases from J; junction bases left unmatched: 5. Germline V gene sequence: CDR1 LGHNT, CDR2 FRNRAP.

The chain joins TRBV5-1 to TRBJ1-4; 7 nucleotides agree with TRBD1. Germline V gene sequence: CDR1 SGHRS, CDR2 YFSETQ. V shed 0 bases and J 4 bases; nucleotides not matched to a gene: 6. The CDR3 has 16 amino acids. As DNA, the CDR3 is TGCGCCAGCAGCTTGGGACCACAGGGGAGTAATGAAAAACTGTTTTTT. Translation: CASSLGPQGSNEKLFF.

The chain joins TRBV5-4 to TRBJ2-6; 9 nucleotides align to TRBD1. This CDR3 comprises 18 residues. Germline trimming cut 3 bases from V and 2 bases from J; bases unmatched to any gene: 9. CDR1 and CDR2 (germline): SGHNT, YYREEE (reference sequence). Here the CDR3 DNA reads TGTGCCAGCAGCTCGGACAGGGGCCAATCTACTGGGGCCAACGTCCTGACTTTC. Protein: CASSSDRGQSTGANVLTF.

CDR3 DNA: TGCGCCAGCAGTGAGTGGGGGGGGAACACTGAAGCTTTCTTT. This encodes CASSEWGGNTEAFF. The V call is TRBV10-2, the J call TRBJ1-1; possible D gene TRBD1, 5 bases. V was pared by 1 base and J by 1 base, with 7 bases between. CDR1 WSHSY and CDR2 SAAADI come from the germline V gene. This CDR3 has 14 residues.

J is TRBJ2-4 and V is TRBV5-1, with D perhaps TRBD2 (6 bases). The germline V gene encodes CDR1 SGHRS and CDR2 YFSETQ. CDR3 size: 16 residues. Trimming took off 2 bases at V and 3 bases at J, with 15 bases between the two ends. The CDR3 region has the DNA TGCGCCAGCAGCTTAACGCGGGGCGTTGGCAAAAACATTCAGTACTTC. Amino acid sequence: CASSLTRGVGKNIQYF. The complete variable domain, with remaining parts taken from reference TRBV5-1 and TRBJ2-4, reads KAGVTQTPRYLIKTRGQQVTLSCSPISGHRSVSWYQQTPGQGLQFLFEYFSETQRNKGNFPGRFSGRQFSNSRSEMNVSTLELGDSALYLCASSLTRGVGKNIQYFGAGTRLSVL.